A single TCR beta chain is shown here with its context. The antigen it binds to is not known. Base qualities are not recorded, but no much larger clone differs from it by a single base. Library prep was done by the immunoSEQ multiplex PCR assay. TCRdb stores this immuneACCESS table with in-frame sequences only. Part of the clones is absent; in the studies checked, under half of the shortfall reflects unresolved V genes, and no reason is known for the rest. The sample table shows 60,000 to 65,000 clones, and approximately 86% are seen once. Roughly 5.3% of the sample goes to the ten largest clones. CDR3 length: 14 amino acids, cysteine to phenylalanine. Left in the record is the CDR3 DNA by itself, 42 bases read in frame from the first base. The germline V gene gives CDR1 as SGDLS and CDR2 as YYNGEE. The trim is 2 bases for V and 7 bases for J, with a gap of 13 bases between the germline ends. The sample belongs to a study of technical replicates of blood from a handful of donors (TCRdb year 2017).

The chain joins TRBV9 to TRBJ2-1; no D gene is confidently identified. Specimen: PBMCs. The TCR comes from a human donor in good health. Some clones in this sample may be carry-over from other donors' samples. The CDR3 protein sequence reads: CASSVSRTRNEQFF. The nucleotides read TGTGCCAGCAGCGTTAGCAGAACGAGGAATGAGCAGTTCTTC.